This TCR beta chain was sequenced for a study of CD8+ T cells in alopecia areata. Study-wide context: Administration of oral tofacitinib to treated patients was at 5 to 10 mg twice daily. The study's findings and limits: In blood and scalp, many expanded lesional clones persisted during tofacitinib. Higher clonality and more expanded CD8+ clones appeared in lesional than normal scalp.

A note on this clone: Its cognate antigen is unknown.

CDR3 length: 16 amino acids. Germline loops: CDR1 MDHEN, CDR2 SYDVKM. Trimming took 5 bases from V and 5 from J, leaving 21 bases between them. As the sequencing template, cDNA was produced by extracting RNA and reverse transcribing it. The assay was immunoSEQ multiplex PCR, and TCRdb's table has in-frame clones only and misses some. The sample yields 120,000 or so clones, around 63% seen once. Treatment of the sample: oral pan-JAK inhibitor, 5-10 mg twice daily. The sequence was obtained from a human donor with alopecia areata. The input for sequencing was CD4+ T cells sorted from blood, taken at week 4, from a patient treated with tofacitinib. The gene calls are TRBV28 and TRBJ2-5; tentative D call: TRBD1 (5 bases). This CDR3 reads CASSPTSGSSGETQYF. The CDR3 DNA is TGTGCCAGCAGTCCAACTTCAGGGTCCAGTGGGGAGACCCAGTACTTC.